This TCR beta chain was identified in a study of cytomegalovirus exposure and HLA in healthy donors. The study, taken as a whole, reports: HLA allele associations emerged for around 15,000 TCR beta sequences in a later analysis, at 0.05 false discovery rate. Most CMV-associated TCR beta chains were later found to appear HLA-restricted.

Comment on this clone: The antigen is not known.

Trimming took 4 bases from V and 8 from J; bases not matched to a gene: 15. CDR1 is SGHDT and CDR2 is YYEEEE in the germline V gene. CDR3 length: 16 residues. In the PCR, 60 Vbeta and 13 Jbeta primers were used. Libraries were prepared by immunoSEQ multiplex PCR; TCRdb keeps only in-frame clonotypes and omits some of them. The repertoire holds about 160,000 clones, with roughly 80% as singletons. The sequencing input was PBMCs. This TCR came from a male donor in good health and CMV-seronegative. This chain links TRBV5-6 with TRBJ2-1, with 7 nucleotides matching TRBD1. In DNA form, the CDR3 reads TGTGCCAGCAGCCCCAGCTACCGACAGGGCCTGGATGAGCAGTTCTTC. Its translation: CASSPSYRQGLDEQFF.